This entry features one TCR beta chain sequence. Its antigen is as yet unknown. The authors prepared the TCRbeta library with unique molecular identifiers. TCRdb passed the PCR reads through MiXCR, listing each CDR3 protein once. Of a few hundred thousand distinct CDR3 sequences listed, 25% to 30% are singletons. The source of the sample is a study of T-cell reconstitution after alpha-beta-depleted transplantation in children. Study results and limitations: Alpha-beta T cells about two months after transplant reportedly derived from several hundred expanded graft clones. A year post-transplant, T-cell counts and diversity derived mostly from newly produced T cells.

Germline V CDR1 and CDR2: DFQATT, SNEGSKA (reference sequence). V was trimmed by 3 bases and J by 1 base, leaving 9 bases between them. The CDR3 length is 14 residues. This chain connects TRBV20-1 to TRBJ2-2, with D hard to call. This clonotype was sampled from a boy less than two years old with Wiskott-Aldrich syndrome, due to receive a stem cell transplant. The source was PBMCs, collected before TCRalphabeta/CD19-depleted stem cell transplant. The CDR3 loop is CSASLSGNTGELFF. The CDR3 nucleotides read TGCAGTGCTAGTCTTTCCGGGAACACCGGGGAGCTGTTTTTT.